Listed here is a single TCR beta chain. Recovered participants had two consecutive negative NP/OP PCR tests, healthcare professional clearance, or symptom resolution. The method was immunoSEQ multiplex PCR; TCRdb's version includes in-frame clones alone and lacks a portion of them. Counted here are around 130,000 clones, 86% occurring once; the ten biggest clones make up 2.3%. The source of the sample is a study of blood T cell repertoires in COVID-19. Germline loops: CDR1 SGHAT, CDR2 FQNNGV. The CDR3 spans 15 residues. Losses at the gene ends were 5 bases for V and 2 bases for J; bases not matched to a gene: 7.

The clonotype was recovered from a woman in her forties or fifties who had recovered from COVID-19. The rearrangement uses TRBV11-2 and TRBJ2-7; TRBD1 matches 9 bases. The sample was PBMCs or T cells enriched from blood (not recorded which). The CDR3 is CASSQDRGPTYEQYF. CDR3 DNA: TGTGCCAGCAGCCAGGACAGGGGCCCCACCTACGAGCAGTACTTC.